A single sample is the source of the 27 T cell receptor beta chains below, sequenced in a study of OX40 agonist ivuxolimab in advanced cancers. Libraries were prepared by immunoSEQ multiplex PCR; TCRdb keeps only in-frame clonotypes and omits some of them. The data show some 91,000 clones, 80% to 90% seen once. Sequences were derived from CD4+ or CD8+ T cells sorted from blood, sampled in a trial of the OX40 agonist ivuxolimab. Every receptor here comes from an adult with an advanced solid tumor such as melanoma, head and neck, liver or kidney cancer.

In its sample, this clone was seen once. In DNA, the CDR3 is TGTGCCAGCAGTCGGGGGGACACTTACACCGGGGAGCTGTTTTTT. Translating gives CASSRGDTYTGELFF. The chain links TRBV6-6 to TRBJ2-2, with D possibly matching TRBD2 (7 bases). Germline-derived CDR1 and CDR2 are MNHNY and SVGAGI (reference sequence). This CDR3 region has 15 residues. V lost 5 bases and J lost 3, with 13 bases in between.

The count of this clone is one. DNA for the CDR3: TGTGCCAGCAGCTTTACCGGGACGTCGAACCAAGAGACCCAGTACTTC. Translating gives CASSFTGTSNQETQYF. The chain combines TRBV7-8 with TRBJ2-5; D might be TRBD1 or TRBD2, each matching 5 bases. Per the germline V gene, CDR1 is SGHVS and CDR2 is FQNEAQ. This CDR3 has 16 residues. V lost 3 bases to trimming and J lost 0 bases, with 14 bases between them.

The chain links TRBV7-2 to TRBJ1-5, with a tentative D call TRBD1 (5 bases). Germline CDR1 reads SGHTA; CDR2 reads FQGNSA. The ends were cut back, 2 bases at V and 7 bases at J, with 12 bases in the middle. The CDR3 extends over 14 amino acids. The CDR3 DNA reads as TGTGCCAGCAGCTTATCCAGGGTGAGCCAGCCCCAGCATTTT. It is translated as CASSLSRVSQPQHF. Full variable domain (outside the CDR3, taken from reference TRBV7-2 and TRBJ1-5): GAGVSQSPSNKVTEKGKDVELRCDPISGHTALYWYRQSLGQGLEFLIYFQGNSAPDKSGLPSDRFSAERTGGSVSTLTIQRTQQEDSAVYLCASSLSRVSQPQHFGDGTRLSIL.

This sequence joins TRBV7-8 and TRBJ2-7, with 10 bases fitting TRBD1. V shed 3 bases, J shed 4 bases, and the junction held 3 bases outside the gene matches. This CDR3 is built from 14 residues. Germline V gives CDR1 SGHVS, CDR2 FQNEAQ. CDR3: CASSFGTGVYEQYV. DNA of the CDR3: TGTGCCAGCAGCTTCGGGACAGGGGTTTACGAGCAGTACGTC.

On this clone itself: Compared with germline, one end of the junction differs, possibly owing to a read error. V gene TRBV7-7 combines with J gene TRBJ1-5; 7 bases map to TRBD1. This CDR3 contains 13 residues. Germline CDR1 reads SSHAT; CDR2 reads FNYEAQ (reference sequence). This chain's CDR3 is CASSQDRNQPQHF. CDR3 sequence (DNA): TGTGCTAGCAGCCAGGACAGGAATCAGCCCCAGCATTTT.

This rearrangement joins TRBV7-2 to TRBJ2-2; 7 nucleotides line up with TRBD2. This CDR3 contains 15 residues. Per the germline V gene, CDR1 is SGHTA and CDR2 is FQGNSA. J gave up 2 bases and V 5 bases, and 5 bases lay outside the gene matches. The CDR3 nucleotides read TGTGCCAGCAGCAGACTAGCTGCTAACACCGGGGAGCTGTTTTTT. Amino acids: CASSRLAANTGELFF. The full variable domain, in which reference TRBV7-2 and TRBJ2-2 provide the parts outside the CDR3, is GAGVSQSPSNKVTEKGKDVELRCDPISGHTALYWYRQSLGQGLEFLIYFQGNSAPDKSGLPSDRFSAERTGGSVSTLTIQRTQQEDSAVYLCASSRLAANTGELFFGEGSRLTVL.

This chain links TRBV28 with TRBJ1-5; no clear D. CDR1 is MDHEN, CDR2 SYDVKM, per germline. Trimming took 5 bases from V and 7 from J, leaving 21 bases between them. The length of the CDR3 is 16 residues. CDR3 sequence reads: CASSPRVGLSWQPQHF. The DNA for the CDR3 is TGTGCCAGCAGTCCACGGGTAGGGCTCTCGTGGCAGCCCCAGCATTTT.

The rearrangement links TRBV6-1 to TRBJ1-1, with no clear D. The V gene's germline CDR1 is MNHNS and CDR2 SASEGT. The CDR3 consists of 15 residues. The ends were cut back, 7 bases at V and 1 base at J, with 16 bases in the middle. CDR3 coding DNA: TGTGCCAGCATTTTTGTTCCCGGGCCGAACACTGAAGCTTTCTTT. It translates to CASIFVPGPNTEAFF.

In nucleotides, the CDR3 is TGTGCCAGCAGAGAGACAGGGGGTGATAACTATGGCTACACCTTC. Translation: CASRETGGDNYGYTF. The J gene is TRBJ1-2, the V gene TRBV9; TRBD1 agrees at 9 bases. This CDR3 comprises 15 residues. V lost 5 bases to trimming and J lost 1 base; unmatched junction nucleotides: 6. Germline CDR1 reads SGDLS; CDR2 reads YYNGEE.

CDR3 DNA sequence: TGTGCCAGCAGTAAACCAGGGGTCCCGAGAACTGAAGCTTTCTTT. Its translation: CASSKPGVPRTEAFF. The chain employs TRBV28 and TRBJ1-1, with D perhaps matching TRBD1 (6 bases). This CDR3 spans 15 amino acids. CDR1 MDHEN and CDR2 SYDVKM come from the germline V gene. V was pared by 5 bases and J by 5 bases, with 18 bases between. Combining the CDR3 with reference TRBV28 and TRBJ1-1 gives the whole variable domain DVKVTQSSRYLVKRTGEKVFLECVQDMDHENMFWYRQDPGLGLRLIYFSYDVKMKEKGDIPEGYSVSREKKERFSLILESASTNQTSMYLCASSKPGVPRTEAFFGQGTRLTVV.

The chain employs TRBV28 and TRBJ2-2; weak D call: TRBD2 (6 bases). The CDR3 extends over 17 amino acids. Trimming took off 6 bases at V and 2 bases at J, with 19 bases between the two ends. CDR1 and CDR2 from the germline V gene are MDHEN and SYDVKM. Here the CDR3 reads CASRRSSSGGNTGELFF. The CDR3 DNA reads TGTGCCAGCAGACGATCTAGTAGCGGAGGAAACACCGGGGAGCTGTTTTTT.

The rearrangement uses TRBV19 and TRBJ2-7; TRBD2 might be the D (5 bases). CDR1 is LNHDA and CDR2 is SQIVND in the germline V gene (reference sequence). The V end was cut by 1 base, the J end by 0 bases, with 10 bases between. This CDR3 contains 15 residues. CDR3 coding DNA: TGTGCCAGTAGTATAGGGCCCGGGGTCTCCTACGAGCAGTACTTC. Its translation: CASSIGPGVSYEQYF.

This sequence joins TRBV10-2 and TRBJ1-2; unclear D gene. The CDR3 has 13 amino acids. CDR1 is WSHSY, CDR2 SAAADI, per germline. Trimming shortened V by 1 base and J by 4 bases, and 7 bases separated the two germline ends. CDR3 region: CASSEWLGYGYTF. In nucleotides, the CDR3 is TGCGCCAGCAGTGAGTGGCTGGGCTATGGCTACACCTTC.

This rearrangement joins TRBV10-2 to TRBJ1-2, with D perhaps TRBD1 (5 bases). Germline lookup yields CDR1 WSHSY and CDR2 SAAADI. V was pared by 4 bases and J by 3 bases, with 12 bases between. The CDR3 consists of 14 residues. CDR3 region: CASSGDWGYYGYTF. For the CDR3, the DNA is TGCGCCAGCAGTGGGGACTGGGGGTACTATGGCTACACCTTC.

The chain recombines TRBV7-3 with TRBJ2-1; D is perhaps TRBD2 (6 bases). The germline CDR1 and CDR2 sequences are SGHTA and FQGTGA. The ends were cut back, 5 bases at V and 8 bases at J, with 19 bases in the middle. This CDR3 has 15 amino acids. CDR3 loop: CASSLSSGVAYEQFF. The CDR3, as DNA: TGTGCCAGCAGCCTTTCGTCGGGGGTAGCGTATGAGCAGTTCTTC.

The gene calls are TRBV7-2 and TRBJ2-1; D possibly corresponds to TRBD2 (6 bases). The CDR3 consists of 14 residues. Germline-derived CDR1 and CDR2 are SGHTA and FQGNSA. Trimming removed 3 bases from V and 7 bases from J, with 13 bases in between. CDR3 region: CASSFAVTSNEQFF. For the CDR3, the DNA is TGTGCCAGCAGCTTTGCCGTGACTAGTAATGAGCAGTTCTTC.

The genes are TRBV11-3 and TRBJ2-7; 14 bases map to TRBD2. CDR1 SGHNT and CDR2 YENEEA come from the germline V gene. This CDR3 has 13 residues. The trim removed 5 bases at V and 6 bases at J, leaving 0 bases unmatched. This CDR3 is CASSGTSGSEQYV. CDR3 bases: TGTGCCAGCAGCGGGACTAGCGGGAGCGAGCAGTACGTC.

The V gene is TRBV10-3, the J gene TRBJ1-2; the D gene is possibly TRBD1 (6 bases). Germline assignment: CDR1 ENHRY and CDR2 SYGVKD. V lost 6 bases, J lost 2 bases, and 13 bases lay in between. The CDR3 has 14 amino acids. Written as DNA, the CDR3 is TGTGCCATCAGCCTCAGGGGAATAAACTATGGCTACACCTTC. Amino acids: CAISLRGINYGYTF.

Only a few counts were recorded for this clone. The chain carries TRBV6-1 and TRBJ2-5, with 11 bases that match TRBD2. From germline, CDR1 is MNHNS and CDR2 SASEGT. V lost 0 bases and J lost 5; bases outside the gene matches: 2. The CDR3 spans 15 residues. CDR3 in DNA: TGTGCCAGCAGTGAAGCACTAGCGGGAGTTGAGACCCAGTACTTC. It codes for CASSEALAGVETQYF.

CDR3 loop: CASSFTGANSPLHF. The CDR3 nucleotides are TGTGCCAGCAGTTTTACAGGGGCGAATTCACCCCTCCACTTT. The chain links TRBV27 to TRBJ1-6; 7 bases are a match to TRBD1. Germline CDR1 is MNHEY and CDR2 is SMNVEV (reference sequence). With V trimmed by 3 bases and J by 7 bases, 3 bases remained unmatched. The CDR3 has 14 residues.

CDR3 sequence (DNA): TGTGCCAGCAGCTCCGTCGTGGGGCAAGAGACCCAGTACTTC. Its translation is CASSSVVGQETQYF. The rearrangement uses TRBV5-4 and TRBJ2-5; D is ambiguous. Per germline, CDR1 SGHNT and CDR2 YYREEE (reference sequence). This CDR3 contains 14 residues. The ends were cut back, 3 bases at V and 2 bases at J, with 11 bases in the middle.

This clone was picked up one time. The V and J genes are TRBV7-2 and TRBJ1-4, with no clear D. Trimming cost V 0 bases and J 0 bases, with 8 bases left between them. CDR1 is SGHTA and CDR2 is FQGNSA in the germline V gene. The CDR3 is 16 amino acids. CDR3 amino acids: CASSLAGGATNEKLFF. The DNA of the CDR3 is TGTGCCAGCAGCTTAGCGGGCGGTGCAACTAATGAAAAACTGTTTTTT.

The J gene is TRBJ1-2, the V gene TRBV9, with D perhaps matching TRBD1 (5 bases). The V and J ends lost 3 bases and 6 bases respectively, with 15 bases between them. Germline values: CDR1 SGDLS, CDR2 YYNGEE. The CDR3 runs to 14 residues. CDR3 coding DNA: TGTGCCAGCAGCGCCCCGCTCACGGGGCATGGCTACACCTTC. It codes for CASSAPLTGHGYTF.

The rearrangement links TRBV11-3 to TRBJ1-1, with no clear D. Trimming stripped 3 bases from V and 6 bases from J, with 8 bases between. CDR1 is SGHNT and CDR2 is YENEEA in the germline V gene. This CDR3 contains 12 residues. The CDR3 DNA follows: TGTGCCAGCAGCTTTTTTACAGCTGAAGCTTTCTTT. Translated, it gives CASSFFTAEAFF.

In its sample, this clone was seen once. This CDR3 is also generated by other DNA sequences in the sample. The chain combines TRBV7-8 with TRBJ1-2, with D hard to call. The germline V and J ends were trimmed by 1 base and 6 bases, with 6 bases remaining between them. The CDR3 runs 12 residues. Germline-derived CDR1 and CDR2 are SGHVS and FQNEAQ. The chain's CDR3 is CASSLVGDGYTF. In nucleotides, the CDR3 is TGTGCCAGCAGCTTAGTTGGAGATGGCTACACCTTC.

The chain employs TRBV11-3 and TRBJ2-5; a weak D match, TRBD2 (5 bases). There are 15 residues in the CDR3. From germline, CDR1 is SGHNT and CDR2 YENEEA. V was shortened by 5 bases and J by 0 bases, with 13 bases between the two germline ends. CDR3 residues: CASSPVTGYQETQYF. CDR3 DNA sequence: TGTGCCAGCAGCCCCGTGACGGGATACCAAGAGACCCAGTACTTC.

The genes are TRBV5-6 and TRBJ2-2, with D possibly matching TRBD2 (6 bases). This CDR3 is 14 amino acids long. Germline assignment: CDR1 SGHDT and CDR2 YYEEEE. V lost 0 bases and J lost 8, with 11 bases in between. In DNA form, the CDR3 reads TGTGCCAGCAGCTTGGATTTGGCGGGAGGGGAGCTGTTTTTT. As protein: CASSLDLAGGELFF.